The T cell receptor (beta chain) under discussion was sequenced for a study of STAT3 mutations in large granular lymphocyte leukemia (dated by TCRdb to about 2019). Some background on the complete study: Roughly half of the T-LGLL patients who were sequenced longitudinally carried canonical activating STAT3 mutations. One or more immunosuppressive therapy regimens were given to more than half of T-LGLL patients, and hematologic response was seen in about 40% of the treated patients. Patients were sequenced at under 5 time points on average, with the number of samplings per patient ranging from 2 to 8. About 19 representative T-LGLL cases were selected from an initial cohort of 200 to 250 LGL patients for longitudinal TCRbeta and STAT3 sequencing. Two patients with natural killer LGL leukemia were also sequenced longitudinally as controls within the study. Patients with T-cell large granular lymphocyte leukemia underwent serial deep sequencing of TCRbeta CDR3 and STAT3 to reconstruct clonal hierarchy and dynamics.

An Illumina MiSeq was used to sequence the TCRbeta libraries, yielding an average of approximately 40,000 productive templates per sample. The immunoSEQ assay, which uses multiplex PCR amplification, was used to generate TCRbeta CDR3 libraries. On the study's bioinformatics: Repertoire diversity was calculated as previously defined, with values near 0 taken to indicate extremely monoclonal samples. TCRdb's version of the immuneACCESS table is confined to in-frame rearrangements and falls short of the full clone set. An unresolved V gene accounts for under half of the shortfall where checked; the remainder is of unknown origin. The DNA was the basis for D and trimming; V, J and clone size are from that table. This sample comprises fewer than 7,500 clones, roughly 36% of them detected only once. Approximately 17% of the sample lies in the top ten. Concerning this clone itself: Its antigen specificity is not known. At one boundary the junction diverges from the germline segment, which might be a read error.

The same DNA, extracted from blood mononuclear cells, served for both the TCR sequencing and the STAT3 sequencing. The CDR3 starts with the cysteine, ends with the phenylalanine, and has 12 residues. CDR3 DNA is the only sequence kept; it has 36 bases, read in frame from the first base. CDR1 and CDR2 are drawn from the germline V gene: SGHTS, YDEGEE. Points the paper makes about the study in general: Dominant TCR clone burden was found to exceed STAT3 mutant burden in several patients, suggesting that STAT3 mutation arose secondarily within a pre-expanded clone. Because no samples were available when a clone first appeared, clonal expansion was inferred from samplings taken at other points. Variable intervals between samplings and differing treatment regimens complicated linking therapy response to changes in TCR clonal burden. In about 30% of the 18 patients, TCR clonotype switching occurred after therapy, and every newly emerging clone was STAT3 wild type. Persisting codominant clonotypes in some patients meant a small but highly pathogenic clone may have been missed. All T-LGLL patients had at least one immunodominant TCRbeta clonotype, and roughly half had multiple immunodominant subclonotypes.

The clonotype comes from a woman in her thirties or forties with T-cell large granular lymphocyte leukemia. Some clones in this sample may be carry-over from other donors' samples. The age is the age at diagnosis. The V and J segments used are TRBV5-8 and TRBJ1-3; possibly the D gene is TRBD1, per 5 matching bases. The source material was peripheral blood mononuclear cells. The CDR3: CASSWGISGGNF. The bases are TGTGCCAGCAGCTGGGGGATTTCCGGGGGGAATTTT.